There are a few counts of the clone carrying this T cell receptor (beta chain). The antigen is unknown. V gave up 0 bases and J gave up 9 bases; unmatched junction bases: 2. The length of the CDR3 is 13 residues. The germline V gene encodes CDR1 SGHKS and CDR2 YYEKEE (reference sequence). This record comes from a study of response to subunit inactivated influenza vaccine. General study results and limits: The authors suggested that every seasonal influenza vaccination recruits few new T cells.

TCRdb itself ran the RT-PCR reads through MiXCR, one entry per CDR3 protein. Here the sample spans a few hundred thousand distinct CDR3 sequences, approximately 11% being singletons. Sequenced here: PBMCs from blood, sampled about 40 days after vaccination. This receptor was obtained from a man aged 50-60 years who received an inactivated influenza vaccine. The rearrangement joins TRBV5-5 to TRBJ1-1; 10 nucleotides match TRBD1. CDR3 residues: CASSLGDRGKAFF. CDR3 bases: TGTGCCAGCAGCTTGGGGGACAGGGGAAAAGCTTTCTTT.